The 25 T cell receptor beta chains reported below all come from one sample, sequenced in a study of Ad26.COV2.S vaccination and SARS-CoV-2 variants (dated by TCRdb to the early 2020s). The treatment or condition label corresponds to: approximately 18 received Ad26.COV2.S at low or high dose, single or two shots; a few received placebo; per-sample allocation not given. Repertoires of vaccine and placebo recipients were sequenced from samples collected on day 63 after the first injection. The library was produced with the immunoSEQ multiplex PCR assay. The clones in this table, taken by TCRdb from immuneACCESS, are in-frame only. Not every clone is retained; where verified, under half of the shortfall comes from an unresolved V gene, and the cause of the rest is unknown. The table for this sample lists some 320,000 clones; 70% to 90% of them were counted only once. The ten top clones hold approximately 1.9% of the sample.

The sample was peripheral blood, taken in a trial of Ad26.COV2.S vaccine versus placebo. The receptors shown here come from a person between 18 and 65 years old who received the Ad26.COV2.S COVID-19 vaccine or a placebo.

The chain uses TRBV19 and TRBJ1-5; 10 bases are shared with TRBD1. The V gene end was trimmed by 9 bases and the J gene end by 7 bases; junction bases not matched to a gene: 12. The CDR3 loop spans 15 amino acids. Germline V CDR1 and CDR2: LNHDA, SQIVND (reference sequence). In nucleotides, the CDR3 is TGTGCCAGCGCGGGGGACAGGGGCGAGAAACAGCCCCAGCATTTT. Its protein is CASAGDRGEKQPQHF.

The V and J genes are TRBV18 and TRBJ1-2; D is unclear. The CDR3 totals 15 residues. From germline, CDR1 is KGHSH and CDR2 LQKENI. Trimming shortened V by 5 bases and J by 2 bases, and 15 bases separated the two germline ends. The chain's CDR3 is CASSSQAGFNYGYTF. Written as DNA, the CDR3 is TGTGCCAGCTCAAGCCAAGCGGGGTTCAACTATGGCTACACCTTC.

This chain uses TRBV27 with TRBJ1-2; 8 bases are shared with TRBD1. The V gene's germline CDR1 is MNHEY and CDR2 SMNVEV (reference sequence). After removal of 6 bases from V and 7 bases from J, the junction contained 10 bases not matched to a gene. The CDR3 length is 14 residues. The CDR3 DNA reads TGTGCCAGCAGCTATACAGGGGGTCGGTTTGGCTACACCTTC. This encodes CASSYTGGRFGYTF.

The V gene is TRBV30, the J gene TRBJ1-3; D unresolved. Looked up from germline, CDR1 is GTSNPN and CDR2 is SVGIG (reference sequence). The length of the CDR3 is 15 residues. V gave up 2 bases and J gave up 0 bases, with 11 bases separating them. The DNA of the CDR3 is TGTGCCTGGAGTTCGGAGGGCTACTCTGGAAACACCATATATTTT. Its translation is CAWSSEGYSGNTIYF.

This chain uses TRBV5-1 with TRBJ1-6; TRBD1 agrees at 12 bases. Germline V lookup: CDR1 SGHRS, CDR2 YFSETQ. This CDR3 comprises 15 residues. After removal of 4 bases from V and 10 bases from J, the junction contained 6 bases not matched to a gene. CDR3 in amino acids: CASSLRDRGQSPLHF. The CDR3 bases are TGCGCCAGCAGCCTCCGGGACAGGGGGCAATCACCCCTCCACTTT.

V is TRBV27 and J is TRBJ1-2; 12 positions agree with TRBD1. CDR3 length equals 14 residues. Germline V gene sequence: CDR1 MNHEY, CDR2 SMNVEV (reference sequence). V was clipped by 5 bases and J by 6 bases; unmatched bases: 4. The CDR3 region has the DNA TGTGCCAGCAGTCCCCGGGACAGGGGGCATGGCTACACCTTC. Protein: CASSPRDRGHGYTF.

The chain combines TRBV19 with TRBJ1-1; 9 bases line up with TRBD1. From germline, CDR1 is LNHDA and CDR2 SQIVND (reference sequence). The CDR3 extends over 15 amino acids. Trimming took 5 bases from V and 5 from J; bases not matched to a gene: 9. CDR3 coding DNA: TGTGCCAGTAGTGCCGGACAGGGGCAGGGTACTGAAGCTTTCTTT. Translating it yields CASSAGQGQGTEAFF.

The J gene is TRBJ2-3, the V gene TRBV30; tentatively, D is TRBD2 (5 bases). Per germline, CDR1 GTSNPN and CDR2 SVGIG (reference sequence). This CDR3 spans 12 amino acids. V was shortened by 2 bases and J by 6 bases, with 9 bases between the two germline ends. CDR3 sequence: CAWSLGGDTQYF. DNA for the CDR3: TGTGCCTGGAGTCTTGGCGGGGATACGCAGTATTTT.

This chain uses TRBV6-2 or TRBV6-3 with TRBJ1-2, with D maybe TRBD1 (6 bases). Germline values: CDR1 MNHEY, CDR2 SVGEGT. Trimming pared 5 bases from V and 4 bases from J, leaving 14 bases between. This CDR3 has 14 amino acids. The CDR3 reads CASSAQGRSYGYTF. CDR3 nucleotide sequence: TGTGCCAGCAGTGCCCAGGGGCGTAGCTATGGCTACACCTTC.

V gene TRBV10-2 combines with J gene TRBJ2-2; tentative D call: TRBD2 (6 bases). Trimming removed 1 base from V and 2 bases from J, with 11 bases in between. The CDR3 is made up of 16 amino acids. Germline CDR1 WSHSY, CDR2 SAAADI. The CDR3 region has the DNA TGCGCCAGCAGTGAGTACGGCGGGGTTAACACCGGGGAGCTGTTTTTT. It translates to CASSEYGGVNTGELFF.

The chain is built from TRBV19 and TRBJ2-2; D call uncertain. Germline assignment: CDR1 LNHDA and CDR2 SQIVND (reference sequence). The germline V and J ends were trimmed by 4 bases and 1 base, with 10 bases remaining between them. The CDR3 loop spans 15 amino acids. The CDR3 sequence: CASSTRGVNTGELFF. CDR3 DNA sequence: TGTGCCAGTAGTACTCGCGGAGTGAACACCGGGGAGCTGTTTTTT.

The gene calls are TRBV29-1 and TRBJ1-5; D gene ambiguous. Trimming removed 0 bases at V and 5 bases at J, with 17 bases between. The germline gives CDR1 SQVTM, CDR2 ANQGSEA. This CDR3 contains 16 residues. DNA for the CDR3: TGCAGCGTTGAAGATCGACGGGGAGAAAGGGATCAGCCCCAGCATTTT. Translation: CSVEDRRGERDQPQHF.

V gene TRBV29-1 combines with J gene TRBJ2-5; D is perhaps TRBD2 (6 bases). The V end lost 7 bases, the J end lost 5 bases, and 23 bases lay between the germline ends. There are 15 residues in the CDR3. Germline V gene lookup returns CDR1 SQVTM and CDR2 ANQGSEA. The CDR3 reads CSAQKPGPGGETQYF. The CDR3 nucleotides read TGCAGCGCACAAAAACCGGGCCCTGGAGGGGAGACCCAGTACTTC.

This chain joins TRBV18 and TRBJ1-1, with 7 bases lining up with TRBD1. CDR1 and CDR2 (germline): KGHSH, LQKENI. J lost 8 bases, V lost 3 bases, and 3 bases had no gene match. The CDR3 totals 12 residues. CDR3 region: CASSPQDREAFF. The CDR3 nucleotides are TGTGCCAGCTCACCCCAGGACAGGGAAGCTTTCTTT.

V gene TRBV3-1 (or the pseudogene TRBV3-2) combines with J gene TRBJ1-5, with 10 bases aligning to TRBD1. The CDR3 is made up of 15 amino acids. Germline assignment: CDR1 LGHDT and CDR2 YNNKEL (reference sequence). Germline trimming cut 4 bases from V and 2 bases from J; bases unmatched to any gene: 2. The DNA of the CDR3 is TGTGCCAGCAGCCCGACAGGGGGCCGCAATCAGCCCCAGCATTTT. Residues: CASSPTGGRNQPQHF.

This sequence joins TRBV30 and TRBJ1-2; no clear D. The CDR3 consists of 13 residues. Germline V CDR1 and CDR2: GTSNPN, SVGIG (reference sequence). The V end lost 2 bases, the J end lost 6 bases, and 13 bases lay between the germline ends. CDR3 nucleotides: TGTGCCTGGAGTCGGGGTCGTAAAGATGGCTACACCTTC. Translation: CAWSRGRKDGYTF.

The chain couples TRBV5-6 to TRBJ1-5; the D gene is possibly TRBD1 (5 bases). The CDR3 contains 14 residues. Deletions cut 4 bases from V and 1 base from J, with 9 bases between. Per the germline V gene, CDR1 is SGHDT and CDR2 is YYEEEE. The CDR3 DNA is TGTGCCAGCAGCACCCCAGGGAGCAATCAGCCCCAGCATTTT. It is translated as CASSTPGSNQPQHF.

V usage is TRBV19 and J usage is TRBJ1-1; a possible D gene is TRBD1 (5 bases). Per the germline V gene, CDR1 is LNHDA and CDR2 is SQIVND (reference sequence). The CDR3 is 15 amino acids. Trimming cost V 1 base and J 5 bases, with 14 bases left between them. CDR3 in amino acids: CASSIGGRVGTEAFF. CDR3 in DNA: TGTGCCAGTAGTATAGGGGGCAGGGTAGGGACTGAAGCTTTCTTT.

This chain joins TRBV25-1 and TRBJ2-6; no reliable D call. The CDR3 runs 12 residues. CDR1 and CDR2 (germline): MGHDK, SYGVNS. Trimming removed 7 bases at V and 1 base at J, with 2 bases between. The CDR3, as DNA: TGTGCCAGCATTTCTGGGGCCAACGTCCTGACTTTC. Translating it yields CASISGANVLTF.

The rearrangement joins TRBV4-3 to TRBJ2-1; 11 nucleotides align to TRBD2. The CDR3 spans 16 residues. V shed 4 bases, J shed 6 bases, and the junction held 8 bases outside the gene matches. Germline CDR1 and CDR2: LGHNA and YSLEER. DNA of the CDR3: TGCGCCAGCAGCCTTTCCGCTAGCGGGGGGACCAATGAGCAGTTCTTC. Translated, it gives CASSLSASGGTNEQFF.

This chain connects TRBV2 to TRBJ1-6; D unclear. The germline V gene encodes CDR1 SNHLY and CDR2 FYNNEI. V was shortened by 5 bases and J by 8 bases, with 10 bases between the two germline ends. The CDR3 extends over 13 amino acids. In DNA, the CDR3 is TGTGCCAGCAGTCCATCCCCCCATTCACCCCTCCACTTT. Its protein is CASSPSPHSPLHF. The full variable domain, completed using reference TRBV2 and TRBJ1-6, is EPEVTQTPSHQVTQMGQEVILRCVPISNHLYFYWYRQILGQKVEFLVSFYNNEISEKSEIFDDQFSVERPDGSNFTLKIRSTKLEDSAMYFCASSPSPHSPLHFGNGTRLTVT.

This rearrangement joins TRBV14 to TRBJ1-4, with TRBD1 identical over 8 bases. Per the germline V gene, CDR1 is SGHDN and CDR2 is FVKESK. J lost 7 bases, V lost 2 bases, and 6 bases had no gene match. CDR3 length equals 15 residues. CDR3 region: CASSQSRGLAEKLFF. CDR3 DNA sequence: TGTGCCAGCAGCCAATCCAGGGGGCTGGCTGAAAAACTGTTTTTT. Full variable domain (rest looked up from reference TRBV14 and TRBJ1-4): EAGVTQFPSHSVIEKGQTVTLRCDPISGHDNLYWYRRVMGKEIKFLLHFVKESKQDESGMPNNRFLAERTGGTYSTLKVQPAELEDSGVYFCASSQSRGLAEKLFFGSGTQLSVL.

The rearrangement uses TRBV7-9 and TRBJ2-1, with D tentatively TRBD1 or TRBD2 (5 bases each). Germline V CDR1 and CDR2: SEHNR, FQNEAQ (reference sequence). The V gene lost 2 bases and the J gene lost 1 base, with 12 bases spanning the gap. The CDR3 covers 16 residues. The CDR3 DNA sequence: TGTGCCAGCAGCTTACGAGGGGACCTATCCTACAATGAGCAGTTCTTC. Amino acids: CASSLRGDLSYNEQFF.

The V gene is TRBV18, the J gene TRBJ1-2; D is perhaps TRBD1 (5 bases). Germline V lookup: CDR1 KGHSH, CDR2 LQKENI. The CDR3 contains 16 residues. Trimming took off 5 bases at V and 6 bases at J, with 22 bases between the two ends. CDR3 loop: CASSALRGGGSDGYTF. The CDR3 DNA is TGTGCCAGCTCAGCGCTCCGTGGTGGGGGGAGCGATGGCTACACCTTC.

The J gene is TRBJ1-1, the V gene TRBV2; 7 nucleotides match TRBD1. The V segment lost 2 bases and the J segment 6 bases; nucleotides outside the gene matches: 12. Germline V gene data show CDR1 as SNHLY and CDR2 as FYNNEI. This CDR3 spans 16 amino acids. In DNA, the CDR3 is TGTGCCAGCAGTGAAATCTTCCGAGACAGGGTCCCTGAAGCTTTCTTT. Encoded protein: CASSEIFRDRVPEAFF.